This section outlines one T cell receptor beta chain sequence together with its context. This specimen comes from a study of blood T cell repertoires in COVID-19. Across the study: The study drew acute and convalescent COVID-19 samples from the United States, Italy and Spain. T cells, B-cell-depleted T cells, or PBMCs supplied cDNA or gDNA.

In the study's own analysis: How many nucleated cells were present was estimated from reference gene primer amplification. Assay: immunoSEQ multiplex PCR; the TCRdb copy retains only in-frame clones and omits some. D and trimming come from the DNA, and the V and J calls and clone size come from that table. The table has approximately 280,000 clones, 70% to 90% seen once. Germline V gives CDR1 MNHNS, CDR2 SASEGT. This CDR3 contains 15 residues. V gave up 1 base and J gave up 2 bases, with 9 bases separating them. The chain joins TRBV6-1 to TRBJ2-1; D is undetermined. The sample consisted of peripheral blood. This sequence was found in a woman in her seventies with acute or convalescent COVID-19. This CDR3 is CASSEGHKAYNEQFF. CDR3 nucleotide sequence: TGTGCCAGCAGTGAAGGCCACAAAGCCTACAATGAGCAGTTCTTC.